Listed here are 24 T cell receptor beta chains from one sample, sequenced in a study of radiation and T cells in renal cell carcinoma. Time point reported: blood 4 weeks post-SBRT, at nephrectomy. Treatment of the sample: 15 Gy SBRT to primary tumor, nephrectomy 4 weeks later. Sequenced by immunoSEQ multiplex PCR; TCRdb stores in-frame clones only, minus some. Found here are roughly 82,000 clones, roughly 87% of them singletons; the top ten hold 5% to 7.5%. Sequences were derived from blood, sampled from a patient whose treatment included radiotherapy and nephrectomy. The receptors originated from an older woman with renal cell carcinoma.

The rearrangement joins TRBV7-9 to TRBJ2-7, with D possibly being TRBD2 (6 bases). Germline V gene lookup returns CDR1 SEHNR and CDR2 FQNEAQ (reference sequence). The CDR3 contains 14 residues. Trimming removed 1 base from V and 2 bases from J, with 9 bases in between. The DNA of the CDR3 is TGTGCCAGCAGCTTAGGGCGGGGTACCTACGAGCAGTACTTC. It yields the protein CASSLGRGTYEQYF.

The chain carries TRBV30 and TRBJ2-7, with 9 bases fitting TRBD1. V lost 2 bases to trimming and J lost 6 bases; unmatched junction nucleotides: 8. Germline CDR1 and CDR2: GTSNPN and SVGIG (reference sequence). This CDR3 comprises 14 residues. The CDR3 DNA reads TGTGCCTGGAGTCACGGGACAGGGACCGGCGAGCAGTACTTC. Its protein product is CAWSHGTGTGEQYF.

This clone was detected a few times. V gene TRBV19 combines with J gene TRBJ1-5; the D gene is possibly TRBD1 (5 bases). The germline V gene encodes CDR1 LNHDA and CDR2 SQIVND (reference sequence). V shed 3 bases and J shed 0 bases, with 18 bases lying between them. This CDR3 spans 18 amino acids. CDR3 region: CASSMAGRATYSNQPQHF. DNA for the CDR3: TGTGCCAGTAGTATGGCAGGGAGGGCAACATATAGCAATCAGCCCCAGCATTTT.

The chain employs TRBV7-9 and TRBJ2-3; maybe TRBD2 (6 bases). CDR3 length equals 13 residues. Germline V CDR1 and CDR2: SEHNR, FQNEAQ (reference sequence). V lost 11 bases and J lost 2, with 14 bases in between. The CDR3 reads CAGLADSTDTQYF. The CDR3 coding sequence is TGTGCCGGATTAGCGGATTCCACAGATACGCAGTATTTT.

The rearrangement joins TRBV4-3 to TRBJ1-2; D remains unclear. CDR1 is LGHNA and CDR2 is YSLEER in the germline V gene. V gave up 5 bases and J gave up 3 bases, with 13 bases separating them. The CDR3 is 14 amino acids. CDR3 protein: CASSFSGSYYGYTF. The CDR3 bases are TGCGCCAGCAGCTTTTCCGGGTCTTACTATGGCTACACCTTC.

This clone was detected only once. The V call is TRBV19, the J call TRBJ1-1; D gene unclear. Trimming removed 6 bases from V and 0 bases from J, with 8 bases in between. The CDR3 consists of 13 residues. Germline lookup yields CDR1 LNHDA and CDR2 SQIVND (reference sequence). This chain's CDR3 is CASSTLMNTEAFF. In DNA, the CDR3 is TGTGCCAGTAGCACCCTTATGAACACTGAAGCTTTCTTT.

DNA of the CDR3: TGTGCCAGCAGTTTATTTGGGCAGGCAGCAAACTATGGCTACACCTTC. Protein product: CASSLFGQAANYGYTF. This rearrangement joins TRBV28 to TRBJ1-2, with D hard to call. This CDR3 is built from 16 residues. Trimming took off 1 base at V and 2 bases at J, with 14 bases between the two ends. Looked up from germline, CDR1 is MDHEN and CDR2 is SYDVKM.

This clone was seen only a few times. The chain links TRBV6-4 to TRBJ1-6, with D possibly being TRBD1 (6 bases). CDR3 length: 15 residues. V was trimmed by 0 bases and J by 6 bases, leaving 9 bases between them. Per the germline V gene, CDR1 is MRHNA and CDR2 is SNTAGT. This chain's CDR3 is CASSDSTGGNSPLHF. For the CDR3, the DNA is TGTGCCAGCAGTGACTCGACAGGCGGTAATTCACCCCTCCACTTT.

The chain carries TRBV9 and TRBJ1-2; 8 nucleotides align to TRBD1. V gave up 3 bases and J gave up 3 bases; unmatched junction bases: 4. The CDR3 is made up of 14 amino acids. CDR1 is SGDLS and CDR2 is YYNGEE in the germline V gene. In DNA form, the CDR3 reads TGTGCCAGCAGCGCCCCAGGGGGCCACTATGGCTACACCTTC. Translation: CASSAPGGHYGYTF. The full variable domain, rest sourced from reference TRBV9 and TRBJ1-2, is DSGVTQTPKHLITATGQRVTLRCSPRSGDLSVYWYQQSLDQGLQFLIQYYNGEERAKGNILERFSAQQFPDLHSELNLSSLELGDSALYFCASSAPGGHYGYTFGSGTRLTVV.

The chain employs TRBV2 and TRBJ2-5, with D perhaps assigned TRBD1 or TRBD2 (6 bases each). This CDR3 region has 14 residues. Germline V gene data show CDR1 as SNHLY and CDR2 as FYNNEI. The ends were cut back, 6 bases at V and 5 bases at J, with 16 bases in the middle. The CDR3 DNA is TGTGCCAGCAGCAGGATCGGGGGCGGGGAGACCCAGTACTTC. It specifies CASSRIGGGETQYF. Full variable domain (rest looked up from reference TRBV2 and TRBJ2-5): EPEVTQTPSHQVTQMGQEVILRCVPISNHLYFYWYRQILGQKVEFLVSFYNNEISEKSEIFDDQFSVERPDGSNFTLKIRSTKLEDSAMYFCASSRIGGGETQYFGPGTRLLVL.

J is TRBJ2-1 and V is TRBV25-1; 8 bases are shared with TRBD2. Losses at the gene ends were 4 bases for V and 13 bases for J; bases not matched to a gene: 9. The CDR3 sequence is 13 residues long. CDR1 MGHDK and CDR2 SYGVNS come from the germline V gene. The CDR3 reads CASSVRGGWEQFF. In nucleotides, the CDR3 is TGTGCCAGCAGTGTTCGGGGGGGTTGGGAACAGTTCTTC.

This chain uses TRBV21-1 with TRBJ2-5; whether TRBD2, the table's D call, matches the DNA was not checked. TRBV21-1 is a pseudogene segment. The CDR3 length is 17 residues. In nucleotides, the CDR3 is TGTGCCAGCAGCAAATTCGAGGGACTAGCCGCCCGTGGGACCCAGTACTTC. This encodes CASSKFEGLAARGTQYF.

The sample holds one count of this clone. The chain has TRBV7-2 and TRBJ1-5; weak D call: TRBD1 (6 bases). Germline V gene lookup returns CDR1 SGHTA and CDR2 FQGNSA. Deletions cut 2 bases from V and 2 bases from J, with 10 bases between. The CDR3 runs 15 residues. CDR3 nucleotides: TGTGCCAGCAGCTTACGGGGGGCCCGCAATCAGCCCCAGCATTTT. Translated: CASSLRGARNQPQHF.

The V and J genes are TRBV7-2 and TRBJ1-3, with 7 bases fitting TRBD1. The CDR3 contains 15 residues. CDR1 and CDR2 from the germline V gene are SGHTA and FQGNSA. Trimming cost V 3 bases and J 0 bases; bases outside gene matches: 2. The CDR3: CASSFRGLSGNTIYF. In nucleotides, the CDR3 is TGTGCCAGCAGCTTTAGGGGGCTCTCTGGAAACACCATATATTTT.

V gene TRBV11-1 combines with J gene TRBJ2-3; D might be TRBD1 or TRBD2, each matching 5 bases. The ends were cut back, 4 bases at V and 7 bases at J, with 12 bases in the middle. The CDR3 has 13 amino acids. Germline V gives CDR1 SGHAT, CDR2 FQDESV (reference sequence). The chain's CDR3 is CASSSPGRNTQYF. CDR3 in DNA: TGTGCCAGCAGCTCCCCGGGGCGGAATACGCAGTATTTT.

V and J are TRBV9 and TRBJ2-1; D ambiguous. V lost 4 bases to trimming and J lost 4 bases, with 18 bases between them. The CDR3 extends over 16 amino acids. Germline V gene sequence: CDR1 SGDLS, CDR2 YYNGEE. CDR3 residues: CASSHGAGTSYNEQFF. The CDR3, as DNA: TGTGCCAGCAGCCATGGAGCCGGTACGTCTTACAATGAGCAGTTCTTC.

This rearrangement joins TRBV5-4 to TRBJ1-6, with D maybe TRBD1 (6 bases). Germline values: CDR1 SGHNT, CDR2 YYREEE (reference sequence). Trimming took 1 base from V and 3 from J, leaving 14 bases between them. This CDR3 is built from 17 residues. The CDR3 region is CASSLSRTANYNSPLHF. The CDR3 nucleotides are TGTGCCAGCAGCTTGAGTCGGACAGCAAACTATAATTCACCCCTCCACTTT.

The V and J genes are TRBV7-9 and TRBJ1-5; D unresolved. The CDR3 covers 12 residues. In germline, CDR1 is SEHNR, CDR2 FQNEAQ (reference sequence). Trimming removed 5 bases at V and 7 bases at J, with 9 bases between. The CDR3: CASSPSGQPQHF. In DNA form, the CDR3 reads TGTGCCAGCAGCCCCTCGGGACAGCCCCAGCATTTT.

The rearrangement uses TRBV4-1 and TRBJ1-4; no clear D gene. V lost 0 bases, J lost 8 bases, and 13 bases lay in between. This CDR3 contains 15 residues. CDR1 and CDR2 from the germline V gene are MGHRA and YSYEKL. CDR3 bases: TGCGCCAGCAGCCAAGAGGCAGCGTTTAAGGAAAAACTGTTTTTT. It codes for CASSQEAAFKEKLFF.

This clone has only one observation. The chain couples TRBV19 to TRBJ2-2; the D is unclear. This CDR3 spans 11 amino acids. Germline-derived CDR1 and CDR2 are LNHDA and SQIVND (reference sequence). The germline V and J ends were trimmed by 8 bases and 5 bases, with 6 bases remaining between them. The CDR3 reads CASVGTGELFF. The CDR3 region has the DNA TGTGCCAGTGTGGGGACCGGGGAGCTGTTTTTT.

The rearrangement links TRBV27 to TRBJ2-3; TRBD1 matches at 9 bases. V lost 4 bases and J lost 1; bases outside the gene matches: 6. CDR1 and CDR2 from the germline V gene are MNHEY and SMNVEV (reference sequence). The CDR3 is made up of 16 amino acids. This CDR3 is CASSWYRGPGTDTQYF. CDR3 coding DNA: TGTGCCAGCAGTTGGTACAGGGGGCCGGGCACAGATACGCAGTATTTT.

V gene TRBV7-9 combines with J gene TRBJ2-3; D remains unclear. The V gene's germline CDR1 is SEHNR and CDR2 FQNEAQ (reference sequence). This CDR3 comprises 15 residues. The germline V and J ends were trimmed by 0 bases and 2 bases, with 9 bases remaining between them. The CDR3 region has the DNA TGTGCCAGCAGCTTAGCGTTGGCCTCCACAGATACGCAGTATTTT. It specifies CASSLALASTDTQYF.

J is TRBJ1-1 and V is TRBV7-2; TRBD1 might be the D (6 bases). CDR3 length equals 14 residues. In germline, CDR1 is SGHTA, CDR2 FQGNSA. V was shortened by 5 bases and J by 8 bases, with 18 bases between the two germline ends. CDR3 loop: CASSPPDRPSEAFF. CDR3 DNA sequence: TGTGCCAGCAGCCCACCGGACAGACCAAGCGAAGCTTTCTTT. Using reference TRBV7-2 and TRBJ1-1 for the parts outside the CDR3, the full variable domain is GAGVSQSPSNKVTEKGKDVELRCDPISGHTALYWYRQSLGQGLEFLIYFQGNSAPDKSGLPSDRFSAERTGGSVSTLTIQRTQQEDSAVYLCASSPPDRPSEAFFGQGTRLTVV.

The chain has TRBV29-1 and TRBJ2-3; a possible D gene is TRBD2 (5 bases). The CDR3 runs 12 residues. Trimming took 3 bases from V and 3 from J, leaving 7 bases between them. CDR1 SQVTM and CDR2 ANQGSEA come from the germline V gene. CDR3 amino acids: CSVDRGTDTQYF. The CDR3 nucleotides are TGCAGCGTTGATCGGGGAACAGATACGCAGTATTTT.